The source of this TCR beta chain is a study of long-term antiretroviral therapy in people with HIV (dated by TCRdb to between 2021 and 2024). With regard to the full study: The earliest samples were collected about a decade before the 2015 WHO recommendation for immediate ART, when ART was typically delayed until CD4 counts fell. Of the approximately 30 participants with HIV, about a dozen were female. No cross-contamination during QIAcube processing was shown when test extractions of a monoclonal T-cell line were performed alongside about 30 polyclonal samples. This retrospective serial study examined whether starting ART and sustained HIV suppression were associated with changes in the composition and diversity of the TRB repertoire in peripheral blood. From some 30 adults with confirmed HIV infection, the cohort provided under 200 cryopreserved PBMC samples, gathered serially across a mean of around six years (range 1-12). Summary of the overall study and its limitations: Samples dated from about 2003 to 2018, and the ART regimens used may be less effective than current ones. Compared with controls, HIV repertoires had narrower CDR3 length ranges, and the network structure pointed to an antigen-experienced repertoire that shifted only slightly toward naive after ART. Unsorted PBMC were profiled instead of sorted CD4+ and CD8+ T cells because pre-ART samples had limited cell numbers. Inferences about post-ART repertoire changes were limited because no data were available on ART adherence, viral resistance or therapy changes. Owing to limited PBMC availability, only the TCR beta chain was sequenced, without alpha chain pairing. Starting ART was linked to a significant rise in TRB diversity, yet even with long-term ART the diversity remained significantly lower than in transplant donor controls. The repertoire was dominated across all time points by expanded TRB clones identified before ART initiation, although this dominance was seen to fluctuate and to decrease in many PLHIV after ART.

The CDR1 and CDR2 encoded by the germline V gene are MNHEY and SVGAGI. The cysteine opens and the phenylalanine closes a CDR3 of 13 amino acids. Only CDR3 DNA remains: 39 bases, in frame from the first base. At the junction V is shortened by 5 bases and J by 0 bases, with 7 bases in between. Participants were included only if at least one PBMC sample before ART initiation and at least two post-ART samples were available. Every participant with HIV received treatment in the United States of America. Before DNA extraction, cryopreserved samples of roughly 1-10 million PBMC were thawed and washed. At the time of the earliest PBMC sample, participants with HIV were aged between about 23 and 54 years. Per participant, PBMC samples came from 1-4 timepoints prior to ART initiation and 2-8 timepoints following ART initiation, for a median of 7 samples. Serial HIV viral load, CD4+ T-cell count, ART history and demographic data were obtained for every participant. Genomic DNA was extracted from unsorted PBMC with a Qiagen kit on a QIAcube, processed in batches of 12 samples.

The immunoSEQ hsTCRB v3.0 assay was used at survey level resolution to sequence the TRB variable region. A depth of roughly 40,000-55,000 T-cell genomes per sample was targeted for TRB sequencing. An Illumina MiSeq with a v3 150-cycle kit was used to sequence the pooled TRB libraries. In the authors' own workflow: Repertoire analysis was run in R within a reproducible Nextflow workflow that covered QC, data transformation and analysis. LymphoSeq2, an R package for exploring AIRR-Seq data, was used to implement custom analyses. A few samples yielding fewer than 5000 total TRB sequences were excluded, leaving approximately 200 analyzed HIV repertoires. Among the approximately 180 retained HIV repertoires, some 57 were collected before ART initiation and fewer than 150 were collected after ART initiation. Each repertoire was downsampled to 5000 TRB nucleotide sequences, and summary statistics were averaged across 100 downsampling iterations. TRB sequences were retained for analysis only if CDR3 regions of at least seven amino acids were present. Diversity was assessed using a clonality score derived from Shannon entropy and using the Gini coefficient. In the repertoire networks, any two of the top 5000 CDR3 amino acid sequences were connected whenever the two sequences differed by an edit distance of one. GLIPH2 predicted antigen specificity groups and MHC restriction for TRB CDR3 amino acid sequences. To flag known associations with CMV, EBV, HIV or tissue antigens, CDR3 amino acid sequences were compared against VDJdb and McPAS-TCR. Pre-ART, post-ART and control groups were compared with Wilcoxon signed-rank tests and Holm-Bonferroni correction. Not all clones reach the TCRdb copy of this immuneACCESS table, which keeps in-frame sequences only. Checked studies attribute under half of the gap to unresolved V genes and leave the rest unexplained. D and trimming were read from the DNA, whereas the V and J calls and clone size are those reported in that table. In this sample the table shows 17,000 or so clones, around 96% of which occur a single time. The ten largest clones take up roughly 1.3% of the sample.

Of note for this clone: It has no known antigen specificity. Nothing much larger sits one base from this clone, and base qualities are not available.

The source of this sequence is a man younger than 40 with HIV. The material sequenced was unsorted PBMCs, taken more than 10 years after starting antiretroviral therapy. The V and J genes are TRBV6-5 and TRBJ1-2; no confident D gene assignment can be made. The CDR3 protein sequence reads: CASSNWANYGYTF. The nucleotide sequence reads as follows: TGTGCCAGCAGTAATTGGGCTAACTATGGCTACACCTTC.